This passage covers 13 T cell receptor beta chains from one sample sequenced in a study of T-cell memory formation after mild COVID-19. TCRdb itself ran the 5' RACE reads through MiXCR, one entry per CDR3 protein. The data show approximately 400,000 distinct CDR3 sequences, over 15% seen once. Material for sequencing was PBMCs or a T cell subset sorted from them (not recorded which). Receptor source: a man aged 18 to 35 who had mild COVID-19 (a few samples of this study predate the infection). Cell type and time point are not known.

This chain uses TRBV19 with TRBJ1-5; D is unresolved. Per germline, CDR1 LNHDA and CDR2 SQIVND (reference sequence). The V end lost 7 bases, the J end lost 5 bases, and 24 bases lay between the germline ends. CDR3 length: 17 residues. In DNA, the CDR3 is TGTGCCAGTACCCCTTTGCCAAGGGTGGGATTCCATCAGCCCCAGCATTTT. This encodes CASTPLPRVGFHQPQHF.

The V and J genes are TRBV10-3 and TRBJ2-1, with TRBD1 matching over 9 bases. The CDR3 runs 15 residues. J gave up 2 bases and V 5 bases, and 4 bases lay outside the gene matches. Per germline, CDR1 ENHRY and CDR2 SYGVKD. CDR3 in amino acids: CAISPGTGTYNEQFF. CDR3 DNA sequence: TGTGCCATCAGTCCCGGGACAGGGACCTACAATGAGCAGTTCTTC.

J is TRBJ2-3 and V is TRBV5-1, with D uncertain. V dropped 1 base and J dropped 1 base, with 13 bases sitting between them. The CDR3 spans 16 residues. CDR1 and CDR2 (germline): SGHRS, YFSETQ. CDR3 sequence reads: CASSLYQDLRTDTQYF. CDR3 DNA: TGCGCCAGCAGCTTGTACCAGGACCTCCGCACAGATACGCAGTATTTT.

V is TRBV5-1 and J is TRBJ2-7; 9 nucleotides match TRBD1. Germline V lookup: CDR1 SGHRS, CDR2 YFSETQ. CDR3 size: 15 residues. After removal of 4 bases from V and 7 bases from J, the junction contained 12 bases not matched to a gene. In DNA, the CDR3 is TGCGCCAGCAGCCCGAGGGACAGGGTGTTGGAGGAGCAGTACTTC. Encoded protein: CASSPRDRVLEEQYF.

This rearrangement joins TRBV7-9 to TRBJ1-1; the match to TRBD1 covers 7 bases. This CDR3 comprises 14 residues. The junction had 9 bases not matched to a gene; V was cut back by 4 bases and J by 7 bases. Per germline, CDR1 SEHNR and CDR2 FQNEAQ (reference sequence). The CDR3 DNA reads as TGTGCCAGCAGCTACTCGACAGGGTGGAATGAAGCTTTCTTT. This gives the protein CASSYSTGWNEAFF.

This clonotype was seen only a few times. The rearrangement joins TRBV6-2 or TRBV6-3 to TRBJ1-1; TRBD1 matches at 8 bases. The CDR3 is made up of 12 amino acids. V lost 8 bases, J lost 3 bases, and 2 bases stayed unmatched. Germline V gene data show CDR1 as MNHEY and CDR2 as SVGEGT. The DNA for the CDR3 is TGTGCCAGCCAGGGGGCGTACACTGAAGCTTTCTTT. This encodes CASQGAYTEAFF.

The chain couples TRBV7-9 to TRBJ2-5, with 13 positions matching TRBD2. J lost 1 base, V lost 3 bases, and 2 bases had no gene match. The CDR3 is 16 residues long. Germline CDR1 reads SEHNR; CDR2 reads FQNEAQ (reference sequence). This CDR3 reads CASSFGLAGAQETQYF. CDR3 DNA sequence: TGTGCCAGCAGCTTCGGACTAGCGGGGGCCCAAGAGACCCAGTACTTC.

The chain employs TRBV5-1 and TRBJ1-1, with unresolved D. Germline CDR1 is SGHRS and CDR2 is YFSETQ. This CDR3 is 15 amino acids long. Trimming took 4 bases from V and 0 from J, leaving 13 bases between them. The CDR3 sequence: CASSVGKAVNTEAFF. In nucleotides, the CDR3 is TGCGCCAGCAGCGTGGGAAAGGCAGTGAACACTGAAGCTTTCTTT.

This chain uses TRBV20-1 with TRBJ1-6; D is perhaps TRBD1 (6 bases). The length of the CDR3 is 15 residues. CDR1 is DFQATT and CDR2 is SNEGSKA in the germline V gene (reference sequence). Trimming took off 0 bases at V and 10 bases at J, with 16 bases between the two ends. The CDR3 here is CSARERGRGDSPLHF. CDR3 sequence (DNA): TGCAGTGCTAGAGAACGGGGCAGGGGAGACTCACCCCTCCACTTT.

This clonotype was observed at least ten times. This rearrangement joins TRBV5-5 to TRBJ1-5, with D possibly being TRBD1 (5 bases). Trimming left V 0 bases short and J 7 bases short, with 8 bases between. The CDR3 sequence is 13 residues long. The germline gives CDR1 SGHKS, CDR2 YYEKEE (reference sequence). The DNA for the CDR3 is TGTGCCAGCAGCTTGGGATGGGACCAGCCCCAGCATTTT. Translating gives CASSLGWDQPQHF.

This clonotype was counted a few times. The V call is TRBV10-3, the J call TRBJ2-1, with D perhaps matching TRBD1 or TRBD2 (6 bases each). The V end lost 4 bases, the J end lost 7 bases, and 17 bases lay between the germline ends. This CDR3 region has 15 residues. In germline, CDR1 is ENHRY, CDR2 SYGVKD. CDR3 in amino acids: CAISVAGDFINEQFF. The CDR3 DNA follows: TGTGCCATCAGTGTGGCAGGGGACTTTATAAATGAGCAGTTCTTC.

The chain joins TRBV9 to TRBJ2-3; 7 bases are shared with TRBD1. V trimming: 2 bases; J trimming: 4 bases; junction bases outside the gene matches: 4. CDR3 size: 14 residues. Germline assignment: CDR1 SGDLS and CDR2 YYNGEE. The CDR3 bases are TGTGCCAGCAGCGTCAACAGGGGTCCAGATACGCAGTATTTT. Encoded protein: CASSVNRGPDTQYF.

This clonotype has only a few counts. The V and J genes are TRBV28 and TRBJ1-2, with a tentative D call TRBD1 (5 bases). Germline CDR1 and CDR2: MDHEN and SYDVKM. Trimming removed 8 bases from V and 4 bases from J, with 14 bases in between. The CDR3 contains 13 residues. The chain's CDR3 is CASVGELGYGYTF. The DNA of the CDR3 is TGTGCCAGCGTGGGGGAGTTGGGCTATGGCTACACCTTC.